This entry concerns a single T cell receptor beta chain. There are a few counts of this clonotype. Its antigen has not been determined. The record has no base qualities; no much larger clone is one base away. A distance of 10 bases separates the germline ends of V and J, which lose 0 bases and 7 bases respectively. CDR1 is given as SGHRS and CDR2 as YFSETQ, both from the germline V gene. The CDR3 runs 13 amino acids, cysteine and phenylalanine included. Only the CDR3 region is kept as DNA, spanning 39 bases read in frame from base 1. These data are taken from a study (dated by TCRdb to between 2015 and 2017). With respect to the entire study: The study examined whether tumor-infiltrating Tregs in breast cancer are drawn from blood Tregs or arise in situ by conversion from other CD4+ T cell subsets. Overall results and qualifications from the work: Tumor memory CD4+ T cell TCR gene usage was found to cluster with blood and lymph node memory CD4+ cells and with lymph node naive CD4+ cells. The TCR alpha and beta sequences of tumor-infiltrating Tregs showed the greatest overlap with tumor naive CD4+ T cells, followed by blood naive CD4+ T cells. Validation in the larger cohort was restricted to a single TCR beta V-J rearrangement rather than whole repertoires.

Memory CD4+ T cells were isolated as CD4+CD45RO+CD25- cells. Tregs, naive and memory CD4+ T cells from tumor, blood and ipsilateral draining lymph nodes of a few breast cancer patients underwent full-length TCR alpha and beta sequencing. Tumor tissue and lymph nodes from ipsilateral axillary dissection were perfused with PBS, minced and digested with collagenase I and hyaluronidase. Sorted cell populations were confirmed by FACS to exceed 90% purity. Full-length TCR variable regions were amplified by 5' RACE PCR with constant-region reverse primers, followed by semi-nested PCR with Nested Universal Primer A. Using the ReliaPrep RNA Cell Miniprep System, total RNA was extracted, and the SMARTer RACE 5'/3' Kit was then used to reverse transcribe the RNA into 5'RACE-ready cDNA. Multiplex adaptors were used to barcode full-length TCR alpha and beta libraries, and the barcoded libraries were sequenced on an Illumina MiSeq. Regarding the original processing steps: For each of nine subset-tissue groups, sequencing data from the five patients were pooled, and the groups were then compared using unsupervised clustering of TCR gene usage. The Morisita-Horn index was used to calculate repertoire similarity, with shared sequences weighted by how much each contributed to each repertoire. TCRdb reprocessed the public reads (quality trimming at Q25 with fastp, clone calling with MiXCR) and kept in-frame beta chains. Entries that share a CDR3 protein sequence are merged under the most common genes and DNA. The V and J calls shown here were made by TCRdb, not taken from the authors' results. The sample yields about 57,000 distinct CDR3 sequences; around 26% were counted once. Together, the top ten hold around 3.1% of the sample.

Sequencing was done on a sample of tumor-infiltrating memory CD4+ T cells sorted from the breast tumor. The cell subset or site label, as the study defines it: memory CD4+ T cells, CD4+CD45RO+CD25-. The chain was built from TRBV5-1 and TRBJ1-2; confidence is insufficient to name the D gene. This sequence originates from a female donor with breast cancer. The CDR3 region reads CASSLEGPFGYTF. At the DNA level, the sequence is TGCGCCAGCAGCTTGGAAGGGCCTTTTGGCTACACCTTC.